The clone carrying this T cell receptor beta chain appeared once. This entry comes from a study of neoadjuvant anti-PD-1 for oral cavity cancer. Generated by immunoSEQ multiplex PCR, the TCRdb table keeps only in-frame clones and is missing some. The sample records 5,500 to 8,000 clones, 76% being singletons. The CDR3 totals 16 residues. V was trimmed by 2 bases and J by 3 bases, leaving 14 bases between them. Per germline, CDR1 MGHRA and CDR2 YSYEKL. The gene calls are TRBV4-1 and TRBJ1-5; maybe TRBD1 (6 bases). The sequence was obtained from a person between 40 and 85 years old with oral cavity squamous cell carcinoma. The material was PBMCs, obtained before nivolumab (anti-PD-1) treatment. The CDR3 sequence: CASSQFARGTNQPQHF. CDR3 bases: TGCGCCAGCAGCCAATTTGCCAGGGGTACCAATCAGCCCCAGCATTTT.